Shown below are 4 T cell receptor beta chains from a single sample sequenced in a study of T-cell reconstitution after alpha-beta-depleted transplantation in children. As it was prepared, the TCRbeta library received unique molecular identifiers. Each CDR3 protein gets one entry after TCRdb re-called the PCR reads with MiXCR. The data hold around 440,000 distinct CDR3 sequences, with around 15% observed a single time. Sample: PBMCs, mostly from graft donor cells, taken 360 days after TCRalphabeta/CD19-depleted stem cell transplant. These receptor sequences come from a boy younger than two who had a stem cell transplant for Wiskott-Aldrich syndrome, so the T cells may come from the graft donor.

The V gene is TRBV19, the J gene TRBJ1-1, with no clear D. This CDR3 region has 12 residues. The germline gives CDR1 LNHDA, CDR2 SQIVND (reference sequence). V was clipped by 8 bases and J by 3 bases, with 10 bases between them. The chain's CDR3 is CASPGRDTEAFF. The CDR3 nucleotides read TGTGCCAGTCCCGGACGGGACACTGAAGCTTTCTTT.

The rearrangement uses TRBV6-5 and TRBJ2-5; tentative D call: TRBD2 (5 bases). V lost 1 base and J 1 base, leaving 10 bases between the germline ends. The length of the CDR3 is 15 residues. Germline V gene sequence: CDR1 MNHEY, CDR2 SVGAGI. CDR3 protein: CASSYWMLAQETQYF. CDR3 in DNA: TGTGCCAGCAGTTACTGGATGCTAGCCCAAGAGACCCAGTACTTC.

This clonotype was seen at least ten times. The chain recombines TRBV14 with TRBJ2-4; D gene uncertain. CDR1 is SGHDN and CDR2 is FVKESK in the germline V gene. V was pared by 0 bases and J by 0 bases, with 9 bases between. The CDR3 loop spans 16 amino acids. CDR3: CASSQDAWGAKNIQYF. The CDR3, as DNA: TGTGCCAGCAGCCAAGATGCGTGGGGAGCCAAAAACATTCAGTACTTC.

This clonotype was seen a few times. This sequence joins TRBV3-1 and TRBJ2-7; a weak D match, TRBD2 (5 bases). The V and J ends lost 4 bases and 2 bases respectively, with 12 bases between them. The CDR3 sequence is 14 residues long. The germline V gene has CDR1 LGHDT and CDR2 YNNKEL (reference sequence). The CDR3 region is CASSPTGLPYEQYF. DNA for the CDR3: TGTGCCAGCAGCCCCACCGGACTTCCCTACGAGCAGTACTTC.